This T cell receptor beta chain was captured by sequencing in a study of cytomegalovirus exposure and HLA in healthy donors. Study conclusions and caveats: Later on, an analysis found that several of the most significant clusters appeared to be linked to common viral pathogens, which included parvovirus B19.

Comment on this clone: The antigen remains undetermined.

CDR1 and CDR2 (germline): GTSNPN, SVGIG (reference sequence). V was pared by 6 bases and J by 3 bases, with 12 bases between. CDR3 size: 12 residues. The PCR was carried out with 60 Vbeta primers and 13 Jbeta primers. Clones were sequenced by immunoSEQ multiplex PCR, and TCRdb holds only the in-frame ones, with some missing. The sample carries about 130,000 clones, roughly four fifths recorded once. Sequenced sample: PBMCs. The clonotype originates from an older woman in good health and CMV-seropositive. The chain combines TRBV30 with TRBJ2-7, with TRBD1 as a possible D gene (5 bases). The CDR3 spells CACPRDSYEQYF. CDR3 nucleotide sequence: TGTGCCTGCCCCCGAGACAGCTACGAGCAGTACTTC.